A selection of T cell receptor beta chains follows, all from one sample in a study of blood T cell repertoires in COVID-19. The method was immunoSEQ multiplex PCR; TCRdb's version includes in-frame clones alone and lacks a portion of them. This table has hundreds of thousands of clones, about 90% appearing once. The sample comprised peripheral blood. These receptors all stem from a middle-aged woman who had recovered from COVID-19. Each CDR3 is given with its conserved first and last residue. A D gene is named only where the DNA matches it firmly. Clone size is shown for a subset of rows, as once, few, many or a class of expanded clone.

d_call clone_size j_call v_call cdr3_nt cdr3_aa
NA NA TRBJ2-5 TRBV30 TGTGCCTCGATGGGACTCAACCAAGAGACCCAGTACTTC CASMGLNQETQYF
NA NA TRBJ2-3 TRBV5-1 TGCGCCAGCAGCTTGGCCCCGACGGGGTTTACAGATACGCAGTATTTT CASSLAPTGFTDTQYF
NA NA TRBJ2-1 TRBV10-1 TGCGCCAGCAGTGACCAAGGGGGGGATGAGCAGTTCTTC CASSDQGGDEQFF
TRBD1 NA TRBJ1-5 TRBV6-2/TRBV6-3 TGTGCCAGCAGTTCTACAGGGGCTAATAGCAATCAGCCCCAGCATTTT CASSSTGANSNQPQHF
NA NA TRBJ2-2 TRBV11-2 TGTGCCAGCAGCTCAATATCCCTGCGGCAGTCGAACACCGGGGAGCTGTTTTTT CASSSISLRQSNTGELFF
NA NA TRBJ1-1 TRBV5-4 TGTGCCAGCAGCTTGGTGGAGGGGGGGACTGAAGCTTTCTTT CASSLVEGGTEAFF
TRBD1 NA TRBJ2-7 TRBV6-5 TGTGCCAGCAGTTACTCGACAGGGGGGATCTACGAGCAGTACTTC CASSYSTGGIYEQYF
TRBD2 NA TRBJ2-1 TRBV3-1/TRBV3-2 TGTGCCAGCAGCATTAGCGGGCCCTACAATGAGCAGTTCTTC CASSISGPYNEQFF
NA few TRBJ2-7 TRBV5-1 TGCGCCAGCAGCTTGTTTCAGGCCGCCTCCTACGAGCAGTACTTC CASSLFQAASYEQYF
NA NA TRBJ1-5 TRBV6-2/TRBV6-3 TGTGCCAGCAGTTATCAGGGGCTTTACAATCAGCCCCAGCATTTT CASSYQGLYNQPQHF
TRBD1 NA TRBJ2-7 TRBV7-2 TGTGCCAGCAGCTTAGAGAGGGACAGGGTGTACGAGCAGTACTTC CASSLERDRVYEQYF
TRBD1 few TRBJ1-6 TRBV18 TGTGCCAGCTCACCGGTGGACAGGGACGAGGATTCACCCCTCCACTTT CASSPVDRDEDSPLHF
TRBD2 NA TRBJ2-1 TRBV5-4 TGTGCCAGCAGCTTGAGGAATAGCGGGGGGGCCCAGTCCTACAATGAGCAGTTCTTC CASSLRNSGGAQSYNEQFF
TRBD1 NA TRBJ2-7 TRBV11-2 TGTGCCAGTAGCTGGGACAGGGGAGGGTACGAGCAGTACTTC CASSWDRGGYEQYF
NA NA TRBJ2-7 TRBV7-9 TGTGCCAGCAGCTTAGGCGCCTACGAGCAGTACTTC CASSLGAYEQYF
TRBD1 NA TRBJ1-6 TRBV2 TGTGCCAGCAGTGCGACAGGGGACCCCTATAATTCACCCCTCCACTTT CASSATGDPYNSPLHF
NA NA TRBJ1-1 TRBV7-9 TGTGCCAGCAGCACAACAACAGGGAGTACTGAAGCTTTCTTT CASSTTTGSTEAFF
TRBD1 NA TRBJ1-4 TRBV6-2/TRBV6-3 TGTGCCAGCAGCCGCGGACAGGGGAATGTAAATGAAAAACTGTTTTTT CASSRGQGNVNEKLFF
NA NA TRBJ1-3 TRBV6-2/TRBV6-3 TGTGCCAGCAGTTACGACAGGACCTCTGGAAACACCATATATTTT CASSYDRTSGNTIYF
NA NA TRBJ2-1 TRBV19 TGTGCCAGTAGCAACTACAATGAGCAGTTCTTC CASSNYNEQFF
NA NA TRBJ1-1 TRBV5-1 TGCGCCAGCAGCTTGGCCCAGTACACTGAAGCTTTCTTT CASSLAQYTEAFF
TRBD1 once TRBJ1-2 TRBV2 TGTGCCAGCACCTTAAGGACAGGGCGAGGCTACACCTTC CASTLRTGRGYTF